Below, one T cell receptor beta chain is given with its context. This clonotype was observed a few times. There is no known antigen for this receptor. No base quality values were provided; no much bigger clone lies one nucleotide off. At the junction V is shortened by 1 base and J by 14 bases, with 15 bases in between. Spanning cysteine to phenylalanine, the CDR3 consists of 14 amino acids. The CDR3 DNA has 42 bases and is translated from base 1. The data were obtained in a study of identical twins (dated by TCRdb to about 2016). About the study as a whole: TCR alpha and beta repertoires from monozygotic twins, unrelated adults of various ages and cord blood were deep-sequenced to test whether fetal clonotypes persist. To rule out contamination, the twin experiments were replicated at different times with different library preparation protocols. The full study reports these points: Compared with coincidental sharing between unrelated individuals, out-of-frame TCR alpha sequences shared between twins had an excess of sequences with low generation probability. Invariant T cells such as MAIT and iNKT could partly confound zero-insertion analyses, though diverse VJ usage argued against this for most clonotypes. Because the same donors could not be followed over many years, conclusions were based on cross-sectional statistical analysis. In beta out-of-frame sequences, excess twin sharing was weaker, because having fewer shared sequences lowered the signal-to-noise ratio. Abundant cord blood beta clonotypes carried fewer insertions; young adult naive repertoires showed a weaker similar trend, while memory repertoires showed none. Out-of-frame TCR alpha sharing in monozygotic twins was systematically underestimated by recombination models, whereas sharing between unrelated individuals was in agreement with the recombination models.

The library was produced with 5' RACE. Sequencing used an Illumina HiSeq 2000. A universal primer binding site was introduced by template switching, and a unique molecular identifier was present in the final cDNA, enabling accurate counting of TCR cDNA molecules. First-strand cDNA for TCR alpha and beta chains was synthesized from specific primers in the conserved constant-segment region. To control for contamination, every cDNA library carried two barcodes: a SMART-Mk sample barcode plus Illumina barcodes. Two successive PCR steps introduced TruSeq adapter sequences along with Illumina sample barcodes. The TCR alpha and beta cDNA libraries were sequenced on the Illumina HiSeq platform using custom primers. On the authors' methods: Unique molecular identifiers were extracted from raw reads with MiGEC, and CDR3 positions were determined with MiXCR. Recombination models were inferred per individual with the repgenHMM and IGoR tools using an EM algorithm. Shared clonotype analysis was performed with the tcR package in R, normalizing sharing by the product of cloneset sizes. To study raw recombination without the effects of thymic and clonal selection, out-of-frame nonproductive sequences were analyzed. The raw public data were reprocessed by TCRdb itself: fastp quality trimming at Q25, MiXCR clonotype calling, in-frame beta chains only. Each entry merges the rows of one CDR3 protein and shows their most common DNA and genes. The authors' filters were not applied to this entry. The sample contains 1.5 million to 2 million distinct CDR3 sequences, less than 40% of them found a single time. Roughly 0.3% of the sample goes to the ten largest clones.

All donors were healthy Caucasians. The sequencing input was cord blood. The receptor's source is a newborn girl in good health. The chain was built from TRBV12-3 or TRBV12-4 and TRBJ1-6; TRBD1 is possibly the D segment (6 matching bases). At the DNA level, the sequence is TGTGCCAGCAGTTTAGGGACAGAACCCGTCGCCCTCCACTTT. Its amino acids are CASSLGTEPVALHF.